Following are 11 T cell receptor beta chains from one sample sequenced in a study of blood T cell repertoires in COVID-19 (dated by TCRdb to about 2020). Receptor amplification or capture employed the immunoSEQ multiplex PCR assay. TCRdb holds this immuneACCESS table with in-frame rearrangements only. Some clones are missing; in checked studies, unresolved V genes explain under half, and the rest has no known cause. The sample table shows 150,000 to 200,000 clones, and around four fifths are seen once. Roughly 5.6% of the sample rests with the top ten. Input material: PBMCs or T cells enriched from blood (not recorded which). These receptors all come from a man in his 70s who had been exposed to COVID-19.

The V and J genes are TRBV11-2 and TRBJ2-7; D not certain. Germline loops: CDR1 SGHAT, CDR2 FQNNGV. The germline V and J ends were trimmed by 1 base and 3 bases, with 7 bases remaining between them. The length of the CDR3 is 13 residues. CDR3 amino acids: CASSLAQNYEQYF. CDR3 sequence (DNA): TGTGCCAGCAGCTTAGCACAGAACTACGAGCAGTACTTC.

This chain joins TRBV4-3 and TRBJ2-2; 8 nucleotides align to TRBD1. Germline V gene lookup returns CDR1 LGHNA and CDR2 YSLEER. This CDR3 is built from 16 residues. Losses at the gene ends were 9 bases for V and 1 base for J; bases not matched to a gene: 10. The CDR3, as DNA: TGCGCCAGGACCCTACGACAGGGGCTGAACACCGGGGAGCTGTTTTTT. It specifies CARTLRQGLNTGELFF.

V is TRBV7-9 and J is TRBJ1-2; D gene uncertain. The V gene's germline CDR1 is SEHNR and CDR2 FQNEAQ (reference sequence). The CDR3 covers 11 residues. Trimming took 5 bases from V and 3 from J, leaving 4 bases between them. The CDR3 here is CASSADYGYTF. CDR3 nucleotide sequence: TGTGCCAGCAGCGCGGACTATGGCTACACCTTC.

The V and J genes are TRBV28 and TRBJ2-5; D unresolved. This CDR3 comprises 13 residues. The V end lost 3 bases, the J end lost 2 bases, and 7 bases lay between the germline ends. Germline values: CDR1 MDHEN, CDR2 SYDVKM. For the CDR3, the DNA is TGTGCCAGCAGTTTGTGGCGGCAAGAGACCCAGTACTTC. Its protein product is CASSLWRQETQYF.

V and J are TRBV4-3 and TRBJ2-6; 7 bases are a match to TRBD1. Germline-derived CDR1 and CDR2 are LGHNA and YSLEER. This CDR3 spans 19 amino acids. Trimming removed 4 bases from V and 0 bases from J; junction bases left unmatched: 12. The CDR3 loop is CASSLDREEVDSGANVLTF. CDR3 bases: TGCGCCAGCAGCCTCGACAGGGAAGAGGTGGACTCTGGGGCCAACGTCCTGACTTTC.

The chain links TRBV7-2 to TRBJ2-2; no firm D call. V was cut by 5 bases and J by 7 bases, with 11 bases left in between. CDR1 is SGHTA and CDR2 is FQGNSA in the germline V gene. This CDR3 comprises 13 residues. As DNA, the CDR3 is TGTGCCAGCAGCCCTTACGGCGGCGGGGAGCTGTTTTTT. It specifies CASSPYGGGELFF.

The J gene is TRBJ1-1, the V gene TRBV3-1 (or the pseudogene TRBV3-2); 11 bases line up with TRBD1. In germline, CDR1 is LGHDT, CDR2 YNNKEL (reference sequence). The CDR3 spans 15 residues. The V segment lost 1 base and the J segment 5 bases; nucleotides outside the gene matches: 3. The CDR3 DNA is TGTGCCAGCAGCCAAGGCAGGGACAGGGGGACTGAAGCTTTCTTT. Its translation: CASSQGRDRGTEAFF.

The V and J genes are TRBV30 and TRBJ2-3; 8 bases are a match to TRBD2. With 2 bases clipped from V and 2 bases from J, the junction kept 9 bases outside the gene matches. Per the germline V gene, CDR1 is GTSNPN and CDR2 is SVGIG (reference sequence). The CDR3 totals 16 residues. Written as DNA, the CDR3 is TGTGCCTGGAGTAGCGGGGGCCTCATCGACACAGATACGCAGTATTTT. Translated, it gives CAWSSGGLIDTDTQYF.

This chain links TRBV3-1 (or the pseudogene TRBV3-2) with TRBJ2-1; 11 nucleotides line up with TRBD2. Germline-derived CDR1 and CDR2 are LGHDT and YNNKEL (reference sequence). The CDR3 runs to 16 residues. V was pared by 4 bases and J by 3 bases, with 5 bases of the junction left unmatched. The CDR3 is CASSLQGLAVYNEQFF. Written as DNA, the CDR3 is TGTGCCAGCAGCCTACAGGGACTAGCGGTCTACAATGAGCAGTTCTTC.

The chain has TRBV7-9 and TRBJ1-2; TRBD1 matches at 9 bases. CDR3 length equals 15 residues. The V gene's germline CDR1 is SEHNR and CDR2 FQNEAQ (reference sequence). V shed 5 bases and J 5 bases; nucleotides not matched to a gene: 9. Here the CDR3 reads CASSTTGQGGYGYTF. CDR3 DNA sequence: TGTGCCAGCAGCACCACGGGACAGGGCGGGTATGGCTACACCTTC.

The chain is built from TRBV7-8 and TRBJ2-5; D is perhaps TRBD1 (6 bases). Germline V gene lookup returns CDR1 SGHVS and CDR2 FQNEAQ. V was trimmed by 6 bases and J by 0 bases, leaving 8 bases between them. The CDR3 is 13 residues long. The CDR3 spells CASRRDNQETQYF. In nucleotides, the CDR3 is TGTGCCAGCAGACGGGACAACCAAGAGACCCAGTACTTC. The full variable domain, in which reference TRBV7-8 and TRBJ2-5 provide the parts outside the CDR3, is GAGVSQSPRYKVAKRGQDVALRCDPISGHVSLFWYQQALGQGPEFLTYFQNEAQLDKSGLPSDRFFAERPEGSVSTLKIQRTQQEDSAVYLCASRRDNQETQYFGPGTRLLVL.